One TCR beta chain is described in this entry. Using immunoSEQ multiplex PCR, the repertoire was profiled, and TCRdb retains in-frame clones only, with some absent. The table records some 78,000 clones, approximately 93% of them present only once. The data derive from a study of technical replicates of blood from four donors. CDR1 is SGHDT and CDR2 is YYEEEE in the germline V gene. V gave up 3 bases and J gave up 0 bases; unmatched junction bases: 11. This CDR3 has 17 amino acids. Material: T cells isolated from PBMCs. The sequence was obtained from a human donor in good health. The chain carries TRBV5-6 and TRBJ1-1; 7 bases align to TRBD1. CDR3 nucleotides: TGTGCCAGCAGCTGGACCGGCAGGGGGGCTTTGAACACTGAAGCTTTCTTT. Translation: CASSWTGRGALNTEAFF. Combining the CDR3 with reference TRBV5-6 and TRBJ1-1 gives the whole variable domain DAGVTQSPTHLIKTRGQQVTLRCSPKSGHDTVSWYQQALGQGPQFIFQYYEEEERQRGNFPDRFSGHQFPNYSSELNVNALLLGDSALYLCASSWTGRGALNTEAFFGQGTRLTVV.